One sample yielded the 20 T cell receptor beta chains listed below, sequenced in a study of CXCR3-negative and CXCR3-positive naive CD8 T cells. Study outcomes and limitations: TRB CDR3s were more hydrophobic in CXCR3-positive than in CXCR3-negative naive cells.

Their specific antigens are unknown. 5' RACE that incorporated UMI labels was used to prepare the TRB cDNA libraries. TCRdb re-called the 5' RACE reads and catalogs CDR3 proteins one per entry, DNA excluded. The sample totals about 84,000 distinct CDR3 sequences. The sample taken for sequencing was naive CXCR3+ CD8+ T cells from blood. The sample's subset: CD45RO-CCR7+CD27+CD95- naive CD8+ T cells expressing CXCR3 (TNR3+). These receptors originate from a human donor in good health. Some clones in this sample may be carry-over from other donors' samples.

The chain carries TRBV15 and TRBJ2-7. The length of the CDR3 is 14 residues. Germline values: CDR1 LNHNV, CDR2 YYDKDF (reference sequence). CDR3 amino acids: CAASRRTTNAEQYF.

V gene TRBV6-5 combines with J gene TRBJ1-2. This CDR3 has 14 amino acids. Germline V CDR1 and CDR2: MNHEY, SVGAGI. This CDR3 reads CASSYSNPILGYTF.

The genes are TRBV24-1 and TRBJ2-2; TCRdb reports TRBD2, a call that lacks DNA to check it against. Looked up from germline, CDR1 is KGHDR and CDR2 is SFDVKD. The CDR3 length is 20 residues. The CDR3: CATSDLRSGGRRPGSGELFF.

The gene calls are TRBV15 and TRBJ2-5; TCRdb's assignment of TRBD1 cannot be checked, as there is no DNA. CDR1 and CDR2 from the germline V gene are LNHNV and YYDKDF (reference sequence). The CDR3 runs to 14 residues. The CDR3 loop reads CATSRGTGQETQYF.

The chain links TRBV20-1 to TRBJ2-1; the TRBD2 assignment by TCRdb is unverifiable without DNA. The length of the CDR3 is 15 residues. Germline loops: CDR1 DFQATT, CDR2 SNEGSKA (reference sequence). The CDR3 loop reads CSARDTGLSYNEQFF.

The chain is built from TRBV9 and TRBJ2-1; TCRdb reports TRBD1, a call that lacks DNA to check it against. CDR3 length: 16 amino acids. The V gene's germline CDR1 is SGDLS and CDR2 YYNGEE. This chain's CDR3 is CASSVDGTGAYNEQFF.

V gene TRBV7-9 combines with J gene TRBJ1-1; TCRdb outputs TRBD1, but without DNA this stays unchecked. This CDR3 region has 12 residues. CDR1 is SEHNR, CDR2 FQNEAQ, per germline (reference sequence). The CDR3 sequence is CASSWTGAEAFF.

The V call is TRBV6-2 or TRBV6-3, the J call TRBJ2-5; TCRdb gives TRBD1 as the D gene, but with no DNA this cannot be confirmed. CDR3 length equals 17 residues. The germline CDR1 and CDR2 sequences are MNHEY and SVGEGT. CDR3 sequence: CASSYLGDLAGVETQYF.

The gene calls are TRBV29-1 and TRBJ2-7; TCRdb selects TRBD1, and the lack of DNA leaves this call unchecked. The CDR3 runs to 15 residues. CDR1 is SQVTM, CDR2 ANQGSEA, per germline. The CDR3 protein is CSVEGGTASLREQYF.

The chain joins TRBV29-1 to TRBJ2-7; no DNA is available, so the TRBD1 call from TCRdb remains unchecked. Looked up from germline, CDR1 is SQVTM and CDR2 is ANQGSEA. This CDR3 spans 17 amino acids. CDR3 region: CSVEDLKGDVTGYEQYF.

The chain combines TRBV12-3 or TRBV12-4 with TRBJ2-1; TCRdb indicates TRBD1, and absent DNA this call remains unverified. The CDR3 is 12 residues long. This CDR3 reads CASNLGTVEQFF.

The gene calls are TRBV7-2 and TRBJ2-5. CDR3 size: 15 residues. From germline, CDR1 is SGHTA and CDR2 FQGNSA. CDR3: CASSLSGGRQETQYF.

V gene TRBV29-1 combines with J gene TRBJ1-1; the TRBD1 assignment by TCRdb is unverifiable without DNA. In germline, CDR1 is SQVTM, CDR2 ANQGSEA. CDR3 size: 12 residues. The CDR3 loop reads CSVEQGSTEAFF.

The rearrangement uses TRBV27 and TRBJ2-1. The germline gives CDR1 MNHEY, CDR2 SMNVEV (reference sequence). This CDR3 is 15 amino acids long. The CDR3 spells CASSLAIGGYNEQFF.

J is TRBJ2-7 and V is TRBV7-7; TCRdb's D gene call, TRBD2, goes unchecked for lack of DNA. Germline CDR1 is SSHAT and CDR2 is FNYEAQ (reference sequence). The CDR3 runs to 15 residues. CDR3 residues: CASSLGDGPSYEQYF.

The J gene is TRBJ1-3, the V gene TRBV7-2. CDR3 length equals 13 residues. CDR1 SGHTA and CDR2 FQGNSA come from the germline V gene. CDR3 region: CASSLAFGNTIYF.

The CDR3 spells CASSYGLGGEQFF. The V gene is TRBV12-3 or TRBV12-4, the J gene TRBJ2-1; TCRdb indicates TRBD1, and absent DNA this call remains unverified. The length of the CDR3 is 13 residues.

CDR3 residues: CAISEPGLAGLEQYF. The V and J genes are TRBV10-3 and TRBJ2-7; TCRdb indicates TRBD2, and absent DNA this call remains unverified. The CDR3 runs 15 residues. The germline CDR1 and CDR2 sequences are ENHRY and SYGVKD.

The chain couples TRBV10-3 to TRBJ2-1; with no DNA, the TCRdb D assignment of TRBD1 cannot be verified. The CDR3 has 12 amino acids. Germline V CDR1 and CDR2: ENHRY, SYGVKD. The CDR3 loop reads CAITGTGNEQFF.

The chain combines TRBV12-3 or TRBV12-4 with TRBJ2-7. The CDR3 has 13 residues. This chain's CDR3 is CTSSTQESYEQYF.